The 14 T cell receptor beta chains presented below share a single source sample, sequenced in a study of shared clonotypes between healthy human individuals. Sequencing used immunoSEQ multiplex PCR; TCRdb keeps in-frame clones, though not all of them. Among 450,000 to 700,000 clones, 95% were seen once, and the ten largest hold roughly 0.1%. CD8 cells regarded as naive lacked CD45RO, were positively chosen for CCR7, and omitted terminally differentiated effector memory CD45RA+ cells. The specimen was naive CD8+ T cells sorted from blood. Source of these receptors: a woman aged 25 to 45 in good health.

The chain combines TRBV7-9 with TRBJ2-3, with TRBD1 matching 7 bases. J lost 4 bases, V lost 4 bases, and 17 bases had no gene match. The CDR3 has 18 residues. Germline values: CDR1 SEHNR, CDR2 FQNEAQ (reference sequence). The CDR3 protein is CASSYMRGEGAVADTQYF. CDR3 bases: TGTGCCAGCAGCTATATGAGAGGCGAGGGGGCGGTAGCAGATACGCAGTATTTT. The full variable domain, rest sourced from reference TRBV7-9 and TRBJ2-3, is DTGVSQNPRHKITKRGQNVTFRCDPISEHNRLYWYRQTLGQGPEFLTYFQNEAQLEKSRLLSDRFSAERPKGSFSTLEIQRTEQGDSAMYLCASSYMRGEGAVADTQYFGPGTRLTVL.

The chain recombines TRBV10-3 with TRBJ2-2, with 8 bases aligning to TRBD2. Germline lookup yields CDR1 ENHRY and CDR2 SYGVKD. J was trimmed by 6 bases and V by 3 bases; bases with no gene match: 9. The CDR3 totals 16 residues. This chain's CDR3 is CAISDGSGRLPGELFF. CDR3 sequence (DNA): TGTGCCATCAGTGATGGGAGCGGGAGACTTCCCGGGGAGCTGTTTTTT.

The chain links TRBV7-8 to TRBJ2-1; no clear D gene. With 5 bases removed from V and 2 bases from J, the gap between germline ends came to 16 bases. This CDR3 comprises 16 residues. Germline V gives CDR1 SGHVS, CDR2 FQNEAQ. The CDR3 loop is CASSPLRIPAYNEQFF. The CDR3 bases are TGTGCCAGCAGCCCCCTGAGGATCCCGGCCTACAATGAGCAGTTCTTC.

This clone was seen a single time. The CDR3 DNA sequence: TGTGCCAGCAGAGACCCCGGCAATCAGCCCCAGCATTTT. Translating it yields CASRDPGNQPQHF. The chain uses TRBV28 and TRBJ1-5; D unresolved. This CDR3 has 13 residues. Germline CDR1 MDHEN, CDR2 SYDVKM. V was pared by 6 bases and J by 2 bases, with 8 bases between.

This chain connects TRBV2 to TRBJ1-1, with D possibly matching TRBD1 (5 bases). The CDR3 spans 14 residues. The germline V gene encodes CDR1 SNHLY and CDR2 FYNNEI. The V end was cut by 6 bases, the J end by 8 bases, with 19 bases between. This CDR3 reads CASRGDFGDREAFF. In DNA form, the CDR3 reads TGTGCCAGCAGGGGGGACTTCGGGGATCGGGAAGCTTTCTTT.

The chain recombines TRBV2 with TRBJ2-7; possibly TRBD2 for D (5 bases). The CDR3 length is 11 residues. The germline CDR1 and CDR2 sequences are SNHLY and FYNNEI. V dropped 7 bases and J dropped 6 bases, with 10 bases sitting between them. The CDR3 DNA follows: TGTGCCAGCACTGGTCGGGGCGAGCAGTACTTC. It yields the protein CASTGRGEQYF.

This sequence joins TRBV15 and TRBJ2-1; perhaps TRBD2 as D (6 bases). Germline V CDR1 and CDR2: LNHNV, YYDKDF (reference sequence). V was shortened by 0 bases and J by 4 bases, with 13 bases between the two germline ends. This CDR3 has 16 residues. This CDR3 is CATSREGGDTYNEQFF. The CDR3 nucleotides read TGTGCCACCAGCAGAGAAGGAGGGGATACGTACAATGAGCAGTTCTTC.

This clone appeared once. The chain employs TRBV25-1 and TRBJ1-5, with a tentative D call TRBD1 (5 bases). Trimming removed 8 bases from V and 7 bases from J, with 15 bases in between. This CDR3 comprises 13 residues. The germline V gene has CDR1 MGHDK and CDR2 SYGVNS. The CDR3 protein is CASSGGRGQPQHF. The DNA for the CDR3 is TGTGCCAGCTCGGGGGGGAGAGGCCAGCCCCAGCATTTT.

This chain joins TRBV5-4 and TRBJ1-3; D not resolved. CDR3 length: 14 residues. The germline V and J ends were trimmed by 0 bases and 3 bases, with 7 bases remaining between them. Germline lookup yields CDR1 SGHNT and CDR2 YYREEE (reference sequence). The CDR3 DNA sequence: TGTGCCAGCAGCTTGGACAGCCTTGGAAACACCATATATTTT. Amino acid sequence: CASSLDSLGNTIYF. The full variable domain, its missing parts supplied by reference TRBV5-4 and TRBJ1-3, is ETGVTQSPTHLIKTRGQQVTLRCSSQSGHNTVSWYQQALGQGPQFIFQYYREEENGRGNFPPRFSGLQFPNYSSELNVNALELDDSALYLCASSLDSLGNTIYFGEGSWLTVV.

This chain links TRBV2 with TRBJ2-1, with 12 bases matching TRBD2. Germline V gene sequence: CDR1 SNHLY, CDR2 FYNNEI. CDR3 length: 15 amino acids. Trimming at V came to 3 bases and at J to 9 bases, leaving 6 bases not matched to a gene. CDR3: CASSDSSGRAGEQFF. The CDR3 nucleotides read TGTGCCAGCAGTGACTCTAGCGGGAGGGCGGGTGAGCAGTTCTTC.

The V call is TRBV2, the J call TRBJ2-1; TRBD2 matches 7 bases. Germline V gene lookup returns CDR1 SNHLY and CDR2 FYNNEI. CDR3 length: 15 amino acids. J lost 0 bases, V lost 7 bases, and 6 bases had no gene match. The CDR3 region has the DNA TGTGCCAGCAACTGGCGGGACTACTCCTACAATGAGCAGTTCTTC. It yields the protein CASNWRDYSYNEQFF.

The rearrangement links TRBV5-4 to TRBJ2-7; no definite D call. The CDR3 runs to 12 residues. The germline CDR1 and CDR2 sequences are SGHNT and YYREEE (reference sequence). Trimming cost V 0 bases and J 10 bases, with 11 bases left between them. In nucleotides, the CDR3 is TGTGCCAGCAGCTTGGAGGTCGAGCGTCAGTACTTC. It codes for CASSLEVERQYF.

The chain employs TRBV7-9 and TRBJ2-5; 12 nucleotides agree with TRBD2. The trim removed 4 bases at V and 3 bases at J, leaving 6 bases unmatched. Germline V CDR1 and CDR2: SEHNR, FQNEAQ (reference sequence). The CDR3 is 16 residues long. CDR3 protein: CASSYRLAGEEETQYF. The CDR3 DNA is TGTGCCAGCAGCTATCGACTAGCGGGGGAAGAAGAGACCCAGTACTTC.

A note on this clone: The sample has other DNA sequences that encode this CDR3 too. This chain links TRBV4-2 with TRBJ2-7; a possible D gene is TRBD2 (6 bases). Trimming took off 3 bases at V and 3 bases at J, with 6 bases between the two ends. There are 12 residues in the CDR3. CDR1 LGHNA and CDR2 YNFKEQ come from the germline V gene. In DNA form, the CDR3 reads TGTGCCAGCAGCCAGGAGGGCTACGAGCAGTACTTC. Its protein is CASSQEGYEQYF.